These 18 T cell receptor beta chains originate from one sample sequenced in a study of blood T cells in healthy people across ages (dated by TCRdb to the mid-2010s). The protocol used for the library was 5' RACE. Sequencing was carried out with an Illumina HiSeq 2500. The second PCR ran for about 6 to 12 cycles and used a J-beta primer mix along with a sample-barcoded 5' primer. In TCRdb, the public reads were trimmed at Q25 with fastp and aligned with MiXCR, with productive beta chains retained. Duplicate CDR3 protein sequences are folded into a single record with the most common DNA and genes. This sample gives hundreds of thousands of distinct CDR3 sequences in total; approximately 50% of them show up just once. Clones ranked in the top ten supply 30% to 40% of the sample. The sequencing input was blood. Receptors originate from a woman in her fifties or sixties in good health.

This clonotype was detected a few times. As DNA, the CDR3 is TGTGCCCCCCCGGGACAGGGGCCCCATAATTCACCCCTCCACTTT. Its translation: CAPPGQGPHNSPLHF. The chain uses TRBV10-3 and TRBJ1-6; 10 nucleotides match TRBD1. With V trimmed by 11 bases and J by 5 bases, 9 bases remained unmatched. There are 15 residues in the CDR3. Per the germline V gene, CDR1 is ENHRY and CDR2 is SYGVKD.

V usage is TRBV12-3 or TRBV12-4 and J usage is TRBJ2-6; D uncertain. CDR3 length: 13 amino acids. V dropped 8 bases and J dropped 5 bases, with 10 bases sitting between them. DNA of the CDR3: TGTGCCAGCCCTGCTCGGCGGGCCAACGTCCTGACTTTC. This codes for CASPARRANVLTF.

The rearrangement joins TRBV25-1 to TRBJ2-5; TRBD1 or TRBD2 may be the D gene (5 bases each). The J call may be incorrect, as the DNA end agrees better with TRBJ2-7. Germline V gives CDR1 MGHDK, CDR2 SYGVNS. The CDR3 runs 15 residues. The CDR3 region has the DNA TGTGCCAGCAGTGAAATCGGGACGGCCGGCTACGAGCAGTACTTC. The encoded protein is CASSEIGTAGYEQYF.

This clonotype was counted only a few times. The rearrangement joins TRBV7-9 to TRBJ2-5; D tentatively reads TRBD1 or TRBD2 (6 bases each). The DNA end lines up better with TRBJ2-7; the J call may be wrong. The CDR3 is made up of 14 amino acids. CDR1 and CDR2 from the germline V gene are SEHNR and FQNEAQ (reference sequence). CDR3 bases: TGTGCCAGCAGCTCCCCGGGGGCCATATACGAGCAGTACTTC. Encoded protein: CASSSPGAIYEQYF.

The chain carries TRBV20-1 and TRBJ2-7; 7 bases are shared with TRBD1. V was pared by 1 base and J by 3 bases, with 9 bases of the junction left unmatched. The length of the CDR3 is 15 residues. Germline V lookup: CDR1 DFQATT, CDR2 SNEGSKA (reference sequence). Here the CDR3 DNA reads TGCAGTGCTAGAGCACTCACGACAGGGCTCTACGAGCAGTACTTC. Translation gives CSARALTTGLYEQYF.

The chain has TRBV10-3 and TRBJ2-5; 7 bases agree with TRBD2. This CDR3 region has 14 residues. Trimming at V came to 1 base and at J to 11 bases, leaving 10 bases not matched to a gene. Germline CDR1 is ENHRY and CDR2 is SYGVKD. The CDR3 sequence: CAISEFGGKREQYF. The CDR3 DNA reads TGTGCCATCAGTGAGTTCGGGGGGAAAAGGGAGCAGTACTTC.

This clonotype was seen at least ten times. The DNA for the CDR3 is TGCAGCGTTGACAGAGGGTCGGGATCAGATACGCAGTATTTT. Amino acid sequence: CSVDRGSGSDTQYF. The chain is built from TRBV29-1 and TRBJ2-3; maybe TRBD2 (5 bases). CDR1 SQVTM and CDR2 ANQGSEA come from the germline V gene. Trimming took off 3 bases at V and 4 bases at J, with 14 bases between the two ends. This CDR3 comprises 14 residues.

This clonotype was seen more than once but under ten times. The chain carries TRBV2 and TRBJ1-4; possibly TRBD1 for D (5 bases). The V gene's germline CDR1 is SNHLY and CDR2 FYNNEI. The ends were cut back, 8 bases at V and 5 bases at J, with 12 bases in the middle. This CDR3 is 13 amino acids long. CDR3 DNA sequence: TGTGCCAGCCGTCGAGGGGCAAATGAAAAACTGTTTTTT. Amino acid sequence: CASRRGANEKLFF.

This clonotype was observed a few times. V gene TRBV27 combines with J gene TRBJ1-1; D gene uncertain. Germline V gives CDR1 MNHEY, CDR2 SMNVEV (reference sequence). Trimming stripped 0 bases from V and 7 bases from J, with 15 bases between. This CDR3 has 15 amino acids. This CDR3 is CASSLSQAAQIEAFF. CDR3 nucleotide sequence: TGTGCCAGCAGTTTATCGCAGGCGGCGCAGATTGAAGCTTTCTTT.

The gene calls are TRBV4-3 and TRBJ2-3; D may be TRBD2 (5 bases). V dropped 0 bases and J dropped 5 bases, with 15 bases sitting between them. There are 16 residues in the CDR3. The germline V gene encodes CDR1 LGHNA and CDR2 YSLEER. As DNA, the CDR3 is TGCGCCAGCAGCCAAGATGGCCTAGGGAGTGGAGATACGCAGTATTTT. Its translation is CASSQDGLGSGDTQYF.

This clonotype was seen at least ten times. The chain combines TRBV7-2 with TRBJ2-5; 13 bases agree with TRBD2. Germline loops: CDR1 SGHTA, CDR2 FQGNSA. V was clipped by 5 bases and J by 3 bases; unmatched bases: 3. The CDR3 is 15 residues long. The CDR3 reads CASSLGTSGKETQYF. CDR3 coding DNA: TGTGCCAGCAGCCTAGGGACTAGCGGGAAAGAGACCCAGTACTTC.

In DNA form, the CDR3 reads TGTGCCAGCAGTGAAGACAGGATGAACTATGGCTACACCTTC. Its translation is CASSEDRMNYGYTF. The rearrangement uses TRBV2 and TRBJ1-2; maybe TRBD1 (5 bases). The CDR3 is 14 residues long. Germline V gives CDR1 SNHLY, CDR2 FYNNEI. Trimming took 1 base from V and 2 from J, leaving 8 bases between them.

This clonotype was picked up one time. The gene calls are TRBV5-5 and TRBJ1-2; D is uncertain. Germline V gene sequence: CDR1 SGHKS, CDR2 YYEKEE (reference sequence). Trimming left V 0 bases short and J 1 base short, with 13 bases between. The CDR3 is 16 amino acids. The CDR3 DNA reads as TGTGCCAGCAGCTTGGACGCGCCAGGACTTAACTATGGCTACACCTTC. Residues: CASSLDAPGLNYGYTF.

This clonotype was observed many times. V usage is TRBV6-4 and J usage is TRBJ1-1; the D gene is possibly TRBD1 (5 bases). Germline assignment: CDR1 MRHNA and CDR2 SNTAGT. V lost 3 bases, J lost 8 bases, and 13 bases lay in between. The length of the CDR3 is 13 residues. The CDR3 here is CASSEDRGSEAFF. CDR3 DNA: TGTGCCAGCAGTGAGGATAGGGGCTCCGAAGCTTTCTTT.

This clonotype was observed a handful of times. J is TRBJ2-7 and V is TRBV20-1; D may be TRBD1 (5 bases). Germline V gene sequence: CDR1 DFQATT, CDR2 SNEGSKA (reference sequence). CDR3 length: 14 amino acids. V was cut by 6 bases and J by 3 bases, with 18 bases left in between. DNA for the CDR3: TGCAGTGCGCCCCGCCAGGGTACGGTCTACGAGCAGTACTTC. Translated, it gives CSAPRQGTVYEQYF.

This clonotype was recorded a few times. The V and J genes are TRBV7-2 and TRBJ2-7; D is perhaps TRBD2 (6 bases). Germline assignment: CDR1 SGHTA and CDR2 FQGNSA. This CDR3 region has 14 residues. Deletions cut 7 bases from V and 2 bases from J, with 15 bases between. The CDR3 spells CASKGLQGPYEQYF. CDR3 in DNA: TGTGCCAGCAAGGGACTCCAGGGCCCCTACGAGCAGTACTTC. Variable domain in full (rest from reference TRBV7-2 and TRBJ2-7): GAGVSQSPSNKVTEKGKDVELRCDPISGHTALYWYRQSLGQGLEFLIYFQGNSAPDKSGLPSDRFSAERTGGSVSTLTIQRTQQEDSAVYLCASKGLQGPYEQYFGPGTRLTVT.

Only one count was recorded for this clonotype. The J gene is TRBJ1-1, the V gene TRBV28; TRBD1 is a possible D gene (5 bases). In germline, CDR1 is MDHEN, CDR2 SYDVKM. The CDR3 has 15 amino acids. V was trimmed by 3 bases and J by 2 bases, leaving 13 bases between them. The CDR3 DNA reads as TGTGCCAGCAGTTTCTCACCCGACAGAAACACTGAAGCTTTCTTT. Translating it yields CASSFSPDRNTEAFF.

V and J are TRBV29-1 and TRBJ1-1; D remains unclear. This CDR3 contains 12 residues. In germline, CDR1 is SQVTM, CDR2 ANQGSEA. Trimming removed 6 bases at V and 1 base at J, with 9 bases between. As DNA, the CDR3 is TGCAGCGTGGATATCAGGAACACTGAAGCTTTCTTT. Encoded protein: CSVDIRNTEAFF.